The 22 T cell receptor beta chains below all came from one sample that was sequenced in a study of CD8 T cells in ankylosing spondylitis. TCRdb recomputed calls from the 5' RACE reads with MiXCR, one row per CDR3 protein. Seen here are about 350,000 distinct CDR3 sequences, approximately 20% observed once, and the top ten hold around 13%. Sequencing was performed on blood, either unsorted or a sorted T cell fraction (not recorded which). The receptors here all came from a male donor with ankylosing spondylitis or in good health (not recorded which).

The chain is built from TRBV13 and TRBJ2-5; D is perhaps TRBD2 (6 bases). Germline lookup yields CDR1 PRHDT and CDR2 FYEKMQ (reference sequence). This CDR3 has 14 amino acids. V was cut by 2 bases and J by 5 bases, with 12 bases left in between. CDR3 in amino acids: CASSLRDLRETQYF. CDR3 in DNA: TGTGCCAGCAGCTTAAGGGACTTGCGGGAGACCCAGTACTTC.

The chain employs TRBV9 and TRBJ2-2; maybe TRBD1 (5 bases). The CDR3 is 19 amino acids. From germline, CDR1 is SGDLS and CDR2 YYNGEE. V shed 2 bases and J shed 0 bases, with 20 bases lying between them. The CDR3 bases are TGTGCCAGCAGCGTCATTCTCCCTCAGGGCCCCACGAACACCGGGGAGCTGTTTTTT. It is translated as CASSVILPQGPTNTGELFF.

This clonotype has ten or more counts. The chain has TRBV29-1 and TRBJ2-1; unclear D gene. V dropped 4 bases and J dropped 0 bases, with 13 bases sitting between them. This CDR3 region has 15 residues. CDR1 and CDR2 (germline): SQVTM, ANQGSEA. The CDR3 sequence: CSVVPELSSYNEQFF. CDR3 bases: TGCAGCGTTGTACCAGAGCTTAGCTCCTACAATGAGCAGTTCTTC.

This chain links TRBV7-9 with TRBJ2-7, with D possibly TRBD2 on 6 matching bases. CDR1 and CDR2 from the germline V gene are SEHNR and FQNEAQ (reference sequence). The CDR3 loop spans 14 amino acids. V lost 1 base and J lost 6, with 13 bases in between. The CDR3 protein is CASSLESGGSEQYF. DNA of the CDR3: TGTGCCAGCAGCTTAGAATCAGGAGGGTCCGAGCAGTACTTC.

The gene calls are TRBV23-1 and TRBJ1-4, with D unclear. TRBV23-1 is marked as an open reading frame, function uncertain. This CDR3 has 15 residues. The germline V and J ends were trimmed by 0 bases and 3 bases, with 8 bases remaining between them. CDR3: CASSQSYRANEKLFF. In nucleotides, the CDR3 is TGCGCCAGCAGTCAATCGTACCGGGCTAATGAAAAACTGTTTTTT.

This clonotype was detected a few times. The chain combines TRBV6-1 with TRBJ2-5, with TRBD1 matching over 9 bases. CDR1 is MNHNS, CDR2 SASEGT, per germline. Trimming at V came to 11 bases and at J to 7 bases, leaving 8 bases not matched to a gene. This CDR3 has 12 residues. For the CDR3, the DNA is TGTGCCCTTAGGACAGGGGTCGGGACCCAGTACTTC. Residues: CALRTGVGTQYF.

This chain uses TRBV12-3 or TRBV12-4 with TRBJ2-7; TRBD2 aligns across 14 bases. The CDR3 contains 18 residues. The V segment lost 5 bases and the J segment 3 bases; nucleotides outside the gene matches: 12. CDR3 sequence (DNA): TGTGCCAGCAGTCCCGGACTAGCGGGGGGTCCCCCCCTCTACGAGCAGTACTTC. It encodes CASSPGLAGGPPLYEQYF.

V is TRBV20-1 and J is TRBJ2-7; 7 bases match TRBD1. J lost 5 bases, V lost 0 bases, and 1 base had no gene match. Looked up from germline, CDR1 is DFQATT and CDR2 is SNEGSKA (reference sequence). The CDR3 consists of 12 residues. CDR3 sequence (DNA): TGCAGTGCTAGAGAACAGGGGCACGAGCAGTACTTC. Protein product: CSAREQGHEQYF.

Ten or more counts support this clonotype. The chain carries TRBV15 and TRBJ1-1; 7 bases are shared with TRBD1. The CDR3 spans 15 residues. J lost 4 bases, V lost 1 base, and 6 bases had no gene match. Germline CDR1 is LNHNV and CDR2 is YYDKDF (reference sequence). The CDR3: CATSRGTGEGTEAFF. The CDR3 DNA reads TGTGCCACCAGCAGAGGAACAGGGGAAGGCACTGAAGCTTTCTTT. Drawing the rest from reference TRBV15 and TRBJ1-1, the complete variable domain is DAMVIQNPRYQVTQFGKPVTLSCSQTLNHNVMYWYQQKSSQAPKLLFHYYDKDFNNEADTPDNFQSRRPNTSFCFLDIRSPGLGDTAMYLCATSRGTGEGTEAFFGQGTRLTVV.

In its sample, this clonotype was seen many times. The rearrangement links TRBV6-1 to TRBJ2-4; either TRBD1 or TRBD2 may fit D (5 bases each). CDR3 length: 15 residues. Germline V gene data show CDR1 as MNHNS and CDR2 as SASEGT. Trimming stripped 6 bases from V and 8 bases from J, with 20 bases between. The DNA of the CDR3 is TGTGCCAGCAGCCCGGAAGGGGCCCCCGGGGACATTCAGTACTTC. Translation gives CASSPEGAPGDIQYF.

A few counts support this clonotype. CDR3 in amino acids: CASSLPPGSGVKSSYNEQFF. The CDR3 region has the DNA TGTGCCAGCAGCTTACCCCCCGGGAGCGGGGTAAAGAGCTCCTACAATGAGCAGTTCTTC. The chain carries TRBV7-8 and TRBJ2-1; 7 bases map to TRBD2. J gave up 0 bases and V 2 bases, and 16 bases lay outside the gene matches. The CDR3 sequence is 20 residues long. Looked up from germline, CDR1 is SGHVS and CDR2 is FQNEAQ. Drawing the rest from reference TRBV7-8 and TRBJ2-1, the complete variable domain is GAGVSQSPRYKVAKRGQDVALRCDPISGHVSLFWYQQALGQGPEFLTYFQNEAQLDKSGLPSDRFFAERPEGSVSTLKIQRTQQEDSAVYLCASSLPPGSGVKSSYNEQFFGPGTRLTVL.

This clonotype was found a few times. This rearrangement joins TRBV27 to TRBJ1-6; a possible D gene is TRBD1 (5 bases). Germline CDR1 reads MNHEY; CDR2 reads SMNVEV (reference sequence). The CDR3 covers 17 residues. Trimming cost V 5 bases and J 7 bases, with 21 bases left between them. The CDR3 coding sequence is TGTGCCAGCAGTATCCTAGGCTTCCGGGGCGCGAATTCACCCCTCCACTTT. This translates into CASSILGFRGANSPLHF.

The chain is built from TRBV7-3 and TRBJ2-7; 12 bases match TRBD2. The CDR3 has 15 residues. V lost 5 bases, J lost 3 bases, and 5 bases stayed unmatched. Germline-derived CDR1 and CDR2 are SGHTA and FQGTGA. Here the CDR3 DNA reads TGTGCCAGCAGCCCAGGACTAGCGGGGCACTACGAGCAGTACTTC. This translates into CASSPGLAGHYEQYF.

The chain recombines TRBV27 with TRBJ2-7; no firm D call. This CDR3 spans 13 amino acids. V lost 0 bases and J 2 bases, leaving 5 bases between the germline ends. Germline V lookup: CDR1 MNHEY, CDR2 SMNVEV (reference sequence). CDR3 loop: CASSLSVTYEQYF. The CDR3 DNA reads TGTGCCAGCAGTTTATCGGTGACCTACGAGCAGTACTTC.

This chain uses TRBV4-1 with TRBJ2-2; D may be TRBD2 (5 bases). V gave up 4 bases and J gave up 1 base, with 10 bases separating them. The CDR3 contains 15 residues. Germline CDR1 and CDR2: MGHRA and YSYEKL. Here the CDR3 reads CASSPKEVNTGELFF. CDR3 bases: TGCGCCAGCAGCCCCAAGGAGGTGAACACCGGGGAGCTGTTTTTT.

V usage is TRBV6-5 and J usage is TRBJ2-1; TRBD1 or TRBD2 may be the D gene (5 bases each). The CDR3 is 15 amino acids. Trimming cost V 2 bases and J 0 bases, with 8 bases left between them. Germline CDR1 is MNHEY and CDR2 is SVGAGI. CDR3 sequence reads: CASSYRGYSYNEQFF. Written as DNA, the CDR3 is TGTGCCAGCAGTTACCGGGGCTACTCCTACAATGAGCAGTTCTTC.

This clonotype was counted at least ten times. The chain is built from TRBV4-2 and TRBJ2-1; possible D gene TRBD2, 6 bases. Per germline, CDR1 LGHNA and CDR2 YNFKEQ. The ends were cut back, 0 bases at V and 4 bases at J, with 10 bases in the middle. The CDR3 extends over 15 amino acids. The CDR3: CASSQELAAYNEQFF. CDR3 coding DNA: TGTGCCAGCAGCCAAGAACTAGCAGCGTACAATGAGCAGTTCTTC.

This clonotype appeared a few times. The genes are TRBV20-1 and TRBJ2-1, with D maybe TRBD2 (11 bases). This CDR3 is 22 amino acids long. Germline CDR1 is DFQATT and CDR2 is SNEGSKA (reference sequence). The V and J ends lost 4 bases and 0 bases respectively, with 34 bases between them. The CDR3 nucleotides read TGCAGTGCTACAACACCGAGGACAGGGGGGCTAGCGGGGGGCTACTCCTACAATGAGCAGTTCTTC. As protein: CSATTPRTGGLAGGYSYNEQFF.

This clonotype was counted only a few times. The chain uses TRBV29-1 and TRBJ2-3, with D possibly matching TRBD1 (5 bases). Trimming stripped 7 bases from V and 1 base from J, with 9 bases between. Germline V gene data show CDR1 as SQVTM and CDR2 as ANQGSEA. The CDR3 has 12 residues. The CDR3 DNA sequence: TGCAGCGGAACAGGAGGCACAGATACGCAGTATTTT. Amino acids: CSGTGGTDTQYF.

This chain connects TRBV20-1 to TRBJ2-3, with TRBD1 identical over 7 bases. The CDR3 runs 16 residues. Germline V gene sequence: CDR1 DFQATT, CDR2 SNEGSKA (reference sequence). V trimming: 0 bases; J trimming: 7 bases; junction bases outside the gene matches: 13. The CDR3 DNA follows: TGCAGTGCTAGAGATCTAGTCCGGGACAGCGCAAATACGCAGTATTTT. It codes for CSARDLVRDSANTQYF.

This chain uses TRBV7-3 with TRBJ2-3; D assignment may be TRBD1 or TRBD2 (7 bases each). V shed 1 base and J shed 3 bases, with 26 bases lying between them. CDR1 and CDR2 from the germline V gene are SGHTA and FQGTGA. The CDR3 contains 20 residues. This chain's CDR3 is CASSLMGGSETGRFTDTQYF. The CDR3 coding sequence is TGTGCCAGCAGCTTAATGGGGGGGTCGGAGACAGGGAGGTTTACAGATACGCAGTATTTT.

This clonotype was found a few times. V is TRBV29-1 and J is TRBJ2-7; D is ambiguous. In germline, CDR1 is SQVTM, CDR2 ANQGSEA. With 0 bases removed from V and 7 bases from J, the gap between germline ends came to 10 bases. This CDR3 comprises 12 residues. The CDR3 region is CSVEDFGWEQYF. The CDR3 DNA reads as TGCAGCGTTGAAGATTTCGGGTGGGAGCAGTACTTC.